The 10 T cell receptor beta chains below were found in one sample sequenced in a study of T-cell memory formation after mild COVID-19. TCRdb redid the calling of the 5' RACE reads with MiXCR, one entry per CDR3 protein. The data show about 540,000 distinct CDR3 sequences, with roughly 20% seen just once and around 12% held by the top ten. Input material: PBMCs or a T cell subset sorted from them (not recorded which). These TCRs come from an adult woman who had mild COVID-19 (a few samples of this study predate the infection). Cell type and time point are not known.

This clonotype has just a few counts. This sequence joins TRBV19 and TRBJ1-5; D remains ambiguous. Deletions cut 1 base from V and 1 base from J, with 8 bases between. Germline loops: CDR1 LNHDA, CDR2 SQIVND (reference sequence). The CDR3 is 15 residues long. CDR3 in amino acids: CASSIGGRSNQPQHF. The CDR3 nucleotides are TGTGCCAGTAGTATAGGCGGGCGGAGCAATCAGCCCCAGCATTTT.

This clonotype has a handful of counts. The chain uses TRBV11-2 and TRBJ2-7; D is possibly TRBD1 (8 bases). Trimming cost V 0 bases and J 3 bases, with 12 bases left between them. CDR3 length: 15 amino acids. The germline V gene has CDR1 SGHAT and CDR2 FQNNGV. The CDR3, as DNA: TGTGCCAGCAGCTTAGAAGCGGGACAGGACTACGAGCAGTACTTC. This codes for CASSLEAGQDYEQYF.

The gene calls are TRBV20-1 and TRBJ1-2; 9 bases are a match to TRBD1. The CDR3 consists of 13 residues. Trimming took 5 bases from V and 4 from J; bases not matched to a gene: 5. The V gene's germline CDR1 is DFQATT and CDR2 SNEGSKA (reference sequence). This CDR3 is CSAWDREGYGYTF. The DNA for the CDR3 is TGCAGTGCTTGGGACAGGGAAGGCTATGGCTACACCTTC.

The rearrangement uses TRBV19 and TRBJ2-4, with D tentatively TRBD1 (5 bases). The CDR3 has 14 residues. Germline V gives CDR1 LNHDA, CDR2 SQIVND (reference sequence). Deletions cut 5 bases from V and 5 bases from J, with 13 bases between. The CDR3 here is CASSSRQLENIQYF. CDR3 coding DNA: TGTGCCAGTAGTTCCCGACAGCTCGAAAACATTCAGTACTTC.

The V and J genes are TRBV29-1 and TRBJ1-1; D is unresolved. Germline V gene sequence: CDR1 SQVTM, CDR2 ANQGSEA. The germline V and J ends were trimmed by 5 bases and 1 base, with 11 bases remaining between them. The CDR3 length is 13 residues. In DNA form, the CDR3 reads TGCAGCGTTCCGAACCGGCAGAACACTGAAGCTTTCTTT. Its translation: CSVPNRQNTEAFF.

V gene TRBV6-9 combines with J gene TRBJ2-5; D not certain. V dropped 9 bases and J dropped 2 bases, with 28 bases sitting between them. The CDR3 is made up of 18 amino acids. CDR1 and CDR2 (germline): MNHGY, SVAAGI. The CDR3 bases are TGTGCCAGACGAATCCCCGCTCGGGTCGGGTTTGTACAAGAGACCCAGTACTTC. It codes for CARRIPARVGFVQETQYF.

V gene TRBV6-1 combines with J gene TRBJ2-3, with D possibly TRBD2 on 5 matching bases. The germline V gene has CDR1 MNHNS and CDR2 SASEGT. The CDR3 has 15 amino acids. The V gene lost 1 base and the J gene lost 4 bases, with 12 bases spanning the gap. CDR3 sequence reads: CASSEGLAEADTQYF. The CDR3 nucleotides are TGTGCCAGCAGTGAAGGCCTAGCAGAAGCAGATACGCAGTATTTT.

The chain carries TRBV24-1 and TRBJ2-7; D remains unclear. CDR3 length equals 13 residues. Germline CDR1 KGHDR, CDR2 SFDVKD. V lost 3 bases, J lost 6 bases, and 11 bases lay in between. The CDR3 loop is CATSDPGLSEQYF. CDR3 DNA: TGTGCCACCAGTGATCCCGGCCTCTCCGAGCAGTACTTC.

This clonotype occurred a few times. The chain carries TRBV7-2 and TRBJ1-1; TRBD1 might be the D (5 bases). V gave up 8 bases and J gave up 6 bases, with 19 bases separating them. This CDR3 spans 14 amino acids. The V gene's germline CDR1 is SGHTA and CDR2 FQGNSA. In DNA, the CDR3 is TGTGCCAGCGGGGGTAGTGGGGTATGGGCTGAAGCTTTCTTT. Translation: CASGGSGVWAEAFF. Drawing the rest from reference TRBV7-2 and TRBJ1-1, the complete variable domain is GAGVSQSPSNKVTEKGKDVELRCDPISGHTALYWYRQSLGQGLEFLIYFQGNSAPDKSGLPSDRFSAERTGGSVSTLTIQRTQQEDSAVYLCASGGSGVWAEAFFGQGTRLTVV.

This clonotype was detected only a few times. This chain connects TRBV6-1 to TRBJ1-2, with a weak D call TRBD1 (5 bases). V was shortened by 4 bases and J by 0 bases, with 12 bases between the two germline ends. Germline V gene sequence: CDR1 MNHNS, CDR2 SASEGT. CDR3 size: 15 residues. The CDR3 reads CASSGGHRTNYGYTF. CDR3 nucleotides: TGTGCCAGCAGTGGAGGACACCGTACTAACTATGGCTACACCTTC.